This T cell receptor beta chain was found in a study of blood T cell repertoires in COVID-19. This clone was seen a handful of times. Profiling relied on immunoSEQ multiplex PCR, and the TCRdb table lists in-frame clones only, not all of them. The sample lists about 140,000 clones, about 75% occurring once. The CDR3 length is 15 residues. Deletions cut 0 bases from V and 3 bases from J, with 10 bases between. The germline V gene has CDR1 SGDLS and CDR2 YYNGEE. Participants were aged about 18 to 90 years, lived in 25 or so US areas, and enrolled virtually. Participants had their cohort set by participant-reported clinical history.

This chain uses TRBV9 with TRBJ1-5; no firm D call. The clonotype originates from a woman aged 50 to 60 who had recovered from COVID-19. Sequencing used PBMCs or T cells enriched from blood (not recorded which). CDR3 protein: CASSVGSQDNQPQHF. The CDR3 bases are TGTGCCAGCAGCGTAGGTTCACAAGACAATCAGCCCCAGCATTTT.